Listed below are T cell receptor beta chains from one sample, sequenced in a study of blood T cell repertoires in COVID-19. Generated by immunoSEQ multiplex PCR, the TCRdb table keeps only in-frame clones and is missing some. The top ten hold under 3.5% of the sample, which has fewer than 250,000 clones, around 82% seen once. The sample was peripheral blood. Every receptor here comes from a man aged 50-59 years with active or convalescent COVID-19. CDR3s include the opening cysteine and the closing phenylalanine or tryptophan. Fields, in order: V gene, D gene, CDR3 length, clone size, J gene, CDR3 protein, CDR3 DNA. A D gene is named only where the DNA matches it firmly. Size is stated for part of the rows, as once, few or many counts, or as a class when the clone is expanded.

>TRBV13|NA|12|NA|TRBJ1-2
CASSLGRYGYTF
TGTGCCAGCAGCCTAGGACGGTATGGCTACACCTTC
>TRBV5-4|NA|13|NA|TRBJ2-7
CASSLQANYEQYF
TGTGCCAGCAGCTTGCAAGCTAACTACGAGCAGTACTTC
>TRBV30|TRBD1|13|few|TRBJ1-1
CAWSVGQAGGAFF
TGTGCCTGGAGTGTGGGACAGGCCGGGGGTGCTTTCTTT
>TRBV19|TRBD1|18|NA|TRBJ1-1
CASSTTLTGGSWNTEAFF
TGTGCCAGTAGTACCACCTTGACAGGGGGATCGTGGAACACTGAAGCTTTCTTT
>TRBV4-3|NA|15|NA|TRBJ1-2
CASSQDLGGIRGYTF
TGCGCCAGCAGCCAAGACCTGGGGGGGATTCGTGGCTACACCTTC
>TRBV7-2|TRBD1|16|NA|TRBJ2-5
CASSPDRVGGQETQYF
TGTGCCAGCAGCCCAGACAGGGTAGGGGGCCAAGAGACCCAGTACTTC
>TRBV6-5|TRBD1|12|NA|TRBJ1-2
CASRTGGYGYTF
TGTGCCAGCAGGACAGGGGGCTATGGCTACACCTTC
>TRBV15|NA|16|NA|TRBJ2-6
CATSTTRSSGANVLTF
TGTGCCACCAGCACCACCCGGAGCTCTGGGGCCAACGTCCTGACTTTC
>TRBV5-1|NA|15|NA|TRBJ1-3
CASSLDTAGGNTIYF
TGCGCCAGCAGCTTGGATACAGCGGGAGGAAACACCATATATTTT
>TRBV7-2|NA|15|NA|TRBJ1-1
CASSFPFWGDTEAFF
TGTGCCAGCAGCTTCCCGTTCTGGGGAGACACTGAAGCTTTCTTT
>TRBV7-9|TRBD1|17|NA|TRBJ1-4
CASSLGTGGFPDEKLFF
TGTGCCAGCAGCTTAGGGACAGGGGGCTTTCCTGATGAAAAACTGTTTTTT
>TRBV27|NA|13|NA|TRBJ2-7
CATQTHGVGEQYF
TGTGCCACCCAAACCCACGGGGTGGGGGAGCAGTACTTC
>TRBV10-3|TRBD1|16|NA|TRBJ1-1
CAIKGTGGNSGTEAFF
TGTGCCATCAAAGGGACAGGGGGGAATTCCGGCACTGAAGCTTTCTTT
>TRBV4-1|NA|14|once|TRBJ1-2
CASSQEARNYGYTF
TGCGCCAGCAGCCAAGAAGCCAGGAACTATGGCTACACCTTC
>TRBV7-2|NA|13|NA|TRBJ2-1
CASSLRYGNEQFF
TGTGCCAGCAGCTTACGGTACGGGAATGAGCAGTTCTTC
>TRBV2|TRBD1|13|NA|TRBJ1-6
CASRRTGGSPLHF
TGTGCCAGCAGAAGGACAGGCGGTTCACCCCTCCACTTT
>TRBV6-5|NA|13|NA|TRBJ1-3
CASSQAGWNTIYF
TGTGCCAGCAGTCAGGCGGGGTGGAACACCATATATTTT
>TRBV30|TRBD2|14|NA|TRBJ2-3
CAWSVGGGAVTQYF
TGTGCCTGGAGTGTAGGCGGGGGGGCAGTTACGCAGTATTTT
>TRBV2|TRBD1|15|once|TRBJ1-1
CASSPGGPLGTEAFF
TGTGCCAGCAGCCCAGGGGGTCCCCTAGGGACTGAAGCTTTCTTT
>TRBV9|NA|14|NA|TRBJ2-2
CASSGGQNTGELFF
TGTGCCAGCAGCGGGGGACAAAACACCGGGGAGCTGTTTTTT
>TRBV5-1|NA|14|NA|TRBJ2-7
CASSFSGGNYEQYF
TGCGCCAGCAGCTTTAGTGGGGGGAACTACGAGCAGTACTTC
>TRBV19|TRBD2|14|NA|TRBJ2-3
CASSGRDLTDTQYF
TGTGCCAGTAGCGGGAGGGATCTCACAGATACGCAGTATTTT
>TRBV2|TRBD1|15|once|TRBJ2-5
CASSEAKGAWETQYF
TGTGCCAGCAGTGAAGCAAAGGGGGCATGGGAGACCCAGTACTTC
>TRBV10-1|TRBD2|17|NA|TRBJ2-7
CASSESKLAGGSYEQYF
TGCGCCAGCAGTGAGTCGAAGCTAGCGGGAGGGTCCTACGAGCAGTACTTC
>TRBV7-2|TRBD2|16|NA|TRBJ2-7
CASSPLGAGGAYEQYF
TGTGCCAGCAGCCCCCTAGGAGCGGGGGGTGCCTACGAGCAGTACTTC